This entry lists 11 T cell receptor beta chains sequenced from one sample in a study of T cell responses to AZD1222 COVID-19 vaccine (dated by TCRdb to about 2021). This sample's time point label indicates: about 28 days (+/-7) after the second vaccine dose. The library was prepared using the immunoSEQ multiplex PCR assay. TCRdb obtained this table from immuneACCESS and retained in-frame rearrangements with V and J assigned. These tables miss some clones; where compared with another copy, unresolved V genes account for less than half of the shortfall, and the remainder is unexplained. The sample table shows roughly 100,000 clones, and less than 95% are seen once. The ten largest make up approximately 8.2% of the sample. Sequences were derived from peripheral blood, sampled 28 days after the second AZD1222 dose. Receptor source: an adult who received the AZD1222 COVID-19 vaccine.

The DNA of the CDR3 is TGTGCCAGCAGCTTGGAACCCCGACAGGATCAGCCCCAGCATTTT. Translated, it gives CASSLEPRQDQPQHF. The chain couples TRBV7-8 to TRBJ1-5; tentative D call: TRBD1 (6 bases). Trimming removed 3 bases at V and 5 bases at J, with 14 bases between. The CDR3 extends over 15 amino acids. Germline V gene sequence: CDR1 SGHVS, CDR2 FQNEAQ.

V usage is TRBV2 and J usage is TRBJ1-1, with a tentative D call TRBD1 (5 bases). Per germline, CDR1 SNHLY and CDR2 FYNNEI. CDR3 length equals 13 residues. V dropped 6 bases and J dropped 4 bases, with 12 bases sitting between them. CDR3 in amino acids: CASRGEGGTEAFF. The CDR3, as DNA: TGTGCCAGCAGGGGGGAGGGTGGCACTGAAGCTTTCTTT. Combining the CDR3 with reference TRBV2 and TRBJ1-1 gives the whole variable domain EPEVTQTPSHQVTQMGQEVILRCVPISNHLYFYWYRQILGQKVEFLVSFYNNEISEKSEIFDDQFSVERPDGSNFTLKIRSTKLEDSAMYFCASRGEGGTEAFFGQGTRLTVV.

The chain uses TRBV5-8 and TRBJ2-7, with a tentative D call TRBD1 (6 bases). V was cut by 0 bases and J by 0 bases, with 13 bases left in between. The CDR3 spans 16 residues. Germline V gives CDR1 SGHTS, CDR2 YDEGEE. CDR3 bases: TGTGCCAGCAGCTTGGGTCCGCACAGGGCCTCCTACGAGCAGTACTTC. As protein: CASSLGPHRASYEQYF. Full variable domain (missing parts from reference TRBV5-8 and TRBJ2-7): EAGVTQSPTHLIKTRGQQATLRCSPISGHTSVYWYQQALGLGLQFLLWYDEGEERNRGNFPPRFSGRQFPNYSSELNVNALELEDSALYLCASSLGPHRASYEQYFGPGTRLTVT.

The chain carries TRBV15 and TRBJ2-2; 9 bases fit TRBD1. CDR3 size: 14 residues. The germline gives CDR1 LNHNV, CDR2 YYDKDF (reference sequence). The trim removed 4 bases at V and 6 bases at J, leaving 3 bases unmatched. The CDR3 reads CATSKGQGAGELFF. CDR3 coding DNA: TGTGCCACCAGCAAGGGACAGGGTGCCGGGGAGCTGTTTTTT. The full variable domain, completed using reference TRBV15 and TRBJ2-2, is DAMVIQNPRYQVTQFGKPVTLSCSQTLNHNVMYWYQQKSSQAPKLLFHYYDKDFNNEADTPDNFQSRRPNTSFCFLDIRSPGLGDTAMYLCATSKGQGAGELFFGEGSRLTVL.

This chain uses TRBV7-2 with TRBJ2-7; 13 positions agree with TRBD2. This CDR3 contains 15 residues. Trimming removed 1 base from V and 3 bases from J; junction bases left unmatched: 0. Germline V CDR1 and CDR2: SGHTA, FQGNSA. CDR3: CASSLGTSGSYEQYF. The CDR3 bases are TGTGCCAGCAGCTTAGGGACTAGCGGGAGCTACGAGCAGTACTTC.

This sequence joins TRBV5-1 and TRBJ1-5, with D maybe TRBD1 (6 bases). Germline V gives CDR1 SGHRS, CDR2 YFSETQ. Trimming took off 0 bases at V and 3 bases at J, with 7 bases between the two ends. The CDR3 spans 14 residues. The CDR3 sequence: CASSLGDNNQPQHF. CDR3 in DNA: TGCGCCAGCAGCTTGGGGGACAACAATCAGCCCCAGCATTTT. Using reference TRBV5-1 and TRBJ1-5 for the parts outside the CDR3, the full variable domain is KAGVTQTPRYLIKTRGQQVTLSCSPISGHRSVSWYQQTPGQGLQFLFEYFSETQRNKGNFPGRFSGRQFSNSRSEMNVSTLELGDSALYLCASSLGDNNQPQHFGDGTRLSIL.

The rearrangement links TRBV11-2 to TRBJ1-2; 7 bases map to TRBD1. This CDR3 contains 14 residues. From germline, CDR1 is SGHAT and CDR2 FQNNGV. With V trimmed by 8 bases and J by 3 bases, 9 bases remained unmatched. The CDR3 spells CASAEGAEDYGYTF. The DNA for the CDR3 is TGTGCCAGCGCGGAGGGGGCCGAGGACTATGGCTACACCTTC.

V is TRBV18 and J is TRBJ2-7; 11 bases line up with TRBD1. With 1 base clipped from V and 3 bases from J, the junction kept 5 bases outside the gene matches. CDR3 length equals 16 residues. CDR1 is KGHSH and CDR2 is LQKENI in the germline V gene. The DNA for the CDR3 is TGTGCCAGCTCACCACAGGGGACAGGGGGAAACTACGAGCAGTACTTC. Residues: CASSPQGTGGNYEQYF. The variable domain in full, completed from reference TRBV18 and TRBJ2-7, reads NAGVMQNPRHLVRRRGQEARLRCSPMKGHSHVYWYRQLPEEGLKFMVYLQKENIIDESGMPKERFSAEFPKEGPSILRIQQVVRGDSAAYFCASSPQGTGGNYEQYFGPGTRLTVT.

The V and J genes are TRBV5-1 and TRBJ2-3; 10 bases match TRBD1. Trimming took 3 bases from V and 3 from J; bases not matched to a gene: 1. The germline gives CDR1 SGHRS, CDR2 YFSETQ. The CDR3 totals 14 residues. CDR3 sequence (DNA): TGCGCCAGCAGCTGGGACAGGGGTACAGATACGCAGTATTTT. Its protein is CASSWDRGTDTQYF.

This sequence joins TRBV7-6 and TRBJ2-7; 7 bases are a match to TRBD1. The length of the CDR3 is 14 residues. Germline assignment: CDR1 SGHVS and CDR2 FNYEAQ. J lost 3 bases, V lost 5 bases, and 7 bases had no gene match. CDR3 sequence (DNA): TGTGCCAGCAGCCCAAGACAGGGACACTACGAGCAGTACTTC. Amino acid sequence: CASSPRQGHYEQYF. The full variable domain, with the rest looked up from reference TRBV7-6 and TRBJ2-7, is GAGVSQSPRYKVTKRGQDVALRCDPISGHVSLYWYRQALGQGPEFLTYFNYEAQQDKSGLPNDRFSAERPEGSISTLTIQRTEQRDSAMYRCASSPRQGHYEQYFGPGTRLTVT.

The chain recombines TRBV6-1 with TRBJ1-4; D unresolved. This CDR3 comprises 15 residues. Germline CDR1 and CDR2: MNHNS and SASEGT. V was shortened by 2 bases and J by 3 bases, with 10 bases between the two germline ends. The CDR3 nucleotides read TGTGCCAGCAGTGAACACGCTGGGGCTAATGAAAAACTGTTTTTT. This gives the protein CASSEHAGANEKLFF.